The next 3 T cell receptor beta chains were all read from a single sample in a study of shared clonotypes between healthy human individuals. TCRdb's table, derived via immunoSEQ multiplex PCR, lists solely in-frame clones and lacks some. The data hold 400,000 to 600,000 clones, with around 79% observed a single time. Sequencing input: PBMCs. The origin of the receptors is a woman aged 40 to 49 in good health. Some clones in this sample may be carry-over from other donors' samples.

At least ten counts were recorded for this clone. This sequence joins TRBV15 and TRBJ2-3; 7 bases match TRBD2. Germline V lookup: CDR1 LNHNV, CDR2 YYDKDF (reference sequence). The CDR3 contains 17 residues. J was trimmed by 2 bases and V by 0 bases; bases with no gene match: 8. CDR3 region: CATSRDLWRENTDTQYF. DNA for the CDR3: TGTGCCACCAGCAGAGATCTATGGCGGGAGAACACAGATACGCAGTATTTT.

The table lists this clone with a count of one. This chain joins TRBV27 and TRBJ2-3; the D gene is possibly TRBD2 (7 bases). V was trimmed by 5 bases and J by 4 bases, leaving 19 bases between them. Germline V gene data show CDR1 as MNHEY and CDR2 as SMNVEV (reference sequence). The CDR3 has 16 amino acids. Here the CDR3 DNA reads TGTGCCAGCAGTAACCTACTAGCGAGGGGGGCAGATACGCAGTATTTT. Residues: CASSNLLARGADTQYF.

The chain combines TRBV7-3 with TRBJ1-1, with a weak D call TRBD1 (5 bases). Germline V gene lookup returns CDR1 SGHTA and CDR2 FQGTGA. The CDR3 is made up of 13 amino acids. Deletions cut 5 bases from V and 7 bases from J, with 14 bases between. The CDR3 bases are TGTGCCAGCAGCCCTACAGGATTTAATGAAGCTTTCTTT. As protein: CASSPTGFNEAFF. Variable domain in full (rest from reference TRBV7-3 and TRBJ1-1): GAGVSQTPSNKVTEKGKYVELRCDPISGHTALYWYRQSLGQGPEFLIYFQGTGAADDSGLPNDRFFAVRPEGSVSTLKIQRTERGDSAVYLCASSPTGFNEAFFGQGTRLTVV.